Below, one T cell receptor (beta chain) is given with its context. As yet, its antigen is unknown. Method: immunoSEQ multiplex PCR; TCRdb's copy keeps in-frame clones and lacks some. Seen here are about 45,000 clones, almost 65% observed once, and the top ten hold 15% to 20%. CTLA-4 blockade with ipilimumab, together with focal radiation, was given to patients with chemo-refractory metastatic non-small-cell lung cancer. These data originate in a study of radiotherapy plus CTLA-4 blockade in lung cancer. As for the study in general: Around 20% of enrolled patients responded objectively, and about 31% had disease control. Whole-study results and caveats: Some TCR clones had been derived from tumors. These clones expanded in peripheral blood after radiotherapy plus ipilimumab. With interferon-beta, early dynamics of blood T cell clones were reported to best predict response.

The V gene lost 2 bases and the J gene lost 2 bases, with 7 bases spanning the gap. Looked up from germline, CDR1 is LGHNA and CDR2 is YNFKEQ. The CDR3 has 15 amino acids. The sequence was collected from a human donor with non-small cell lung cancer who had a partial response to radiotherapy plus ipilimumab. The material was peripheral blood, obtained from a patient treated with radiotherapy plus ipilimumab. The rearrangement uses TRBV4-2 and TRBJ2-6; D is possibly TRBD2 (5 bases). CDR3 sequence reads: CASSQRETGANVLTF. Here the CDR3 DNA reads TGTGCCAGCAGCCAACGGGAAACTGGGGCCAACGTCCTGACTTTC.